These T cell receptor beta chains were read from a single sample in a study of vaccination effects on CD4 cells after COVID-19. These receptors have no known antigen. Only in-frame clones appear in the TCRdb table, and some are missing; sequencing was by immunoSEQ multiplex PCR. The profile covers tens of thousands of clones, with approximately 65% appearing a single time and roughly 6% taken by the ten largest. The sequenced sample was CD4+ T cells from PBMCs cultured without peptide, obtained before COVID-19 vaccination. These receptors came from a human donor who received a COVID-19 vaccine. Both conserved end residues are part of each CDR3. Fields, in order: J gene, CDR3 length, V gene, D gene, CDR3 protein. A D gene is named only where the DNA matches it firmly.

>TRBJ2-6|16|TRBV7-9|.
CASSSLPGAGANVLTF
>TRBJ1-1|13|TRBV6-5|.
CASKGVAGTEAFF
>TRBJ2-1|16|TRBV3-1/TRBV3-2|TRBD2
CASSQSGTSGSNEQFF
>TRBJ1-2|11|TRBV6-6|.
CASSGDYGYTF
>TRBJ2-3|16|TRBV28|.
CASSSLGSLSTDTQYF
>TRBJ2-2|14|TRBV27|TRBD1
CASWDRANTGELFF
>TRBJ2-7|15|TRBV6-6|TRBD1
CASSPGGQGVREQYF
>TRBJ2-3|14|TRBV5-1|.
CASSFGTNTDTQYF
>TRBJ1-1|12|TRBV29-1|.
CSFDGSGTEAFF
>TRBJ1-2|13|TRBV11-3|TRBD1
CASSLGQGLGYTF
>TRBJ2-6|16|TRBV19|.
CASSIGGGTGANVLTF
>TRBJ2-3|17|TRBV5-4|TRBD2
CASSRGGLAGSADTQYF
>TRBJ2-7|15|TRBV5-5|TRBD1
CASSRNPGQGYEQYF
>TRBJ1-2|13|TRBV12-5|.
CASGLVFGYGYTF
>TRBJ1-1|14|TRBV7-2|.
CASSPHGPNTEAFF
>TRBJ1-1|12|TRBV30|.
CAWSPRGPEAFF
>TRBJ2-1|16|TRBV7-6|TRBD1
CASSLDRDRLYNEQFF
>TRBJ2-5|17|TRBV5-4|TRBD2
CASSLSGLAGSGETQYF
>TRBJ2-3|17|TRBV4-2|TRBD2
CASSEAGPGRGTDTQYF
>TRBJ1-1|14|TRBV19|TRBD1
CASARTGKNTEAFF
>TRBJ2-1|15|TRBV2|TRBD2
CASSVQSGVYNEQFF
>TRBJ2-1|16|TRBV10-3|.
CAISAGGSGVYNEQFF
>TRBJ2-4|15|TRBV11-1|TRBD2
CASSLERGVRNIQYF
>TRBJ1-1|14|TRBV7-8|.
CASSLGGRGTEAFF
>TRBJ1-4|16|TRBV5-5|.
CASSLNPGRTNEKLFF
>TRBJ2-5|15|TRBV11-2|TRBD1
CASSSHNRGLETQYF
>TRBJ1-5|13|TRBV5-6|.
CASSFGHNQPQHF
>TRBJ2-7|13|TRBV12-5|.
CASGIGAVAEQYF
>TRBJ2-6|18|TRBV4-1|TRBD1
CASSQDGWTGAGANVLTF
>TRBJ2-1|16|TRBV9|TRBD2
CASSVDMGGRATEQFF
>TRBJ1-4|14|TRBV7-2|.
CASSLRAANEKLFF
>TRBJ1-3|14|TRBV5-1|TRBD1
CASSLTGYGNTIYF
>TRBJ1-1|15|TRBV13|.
CASSPRGFGDTEAFF